This passage covers 12 T cell receptor beta chains from one sample sequenced in a study of CD8 T cells in ankylosing spondylitis. Findings and limits, study-wide: One TCR beta motif, made up of 7 or 8 highly homologous variants, appeared characteristic of ankylosing spondylitis blood.

For these TCRs, the target antigens are not known. TCRdb fed the 5' RACE reads into MiXCR, producing one record per CDR3 protein. The sample contains fewer than 500,000 distinct CDR3 sequences, approximately 20% of which appear only once. Material for sequencing was blood, either unsorted or a sorted T cell fraction (not recorded which). These receptors all stem from a male donor with ankylosing spondylitis.

There are a few counts of this clonotype. The chain uses TRBV30 and TRBJ1-6; D is unclear. CDR3 length: 12 amino acids. Germline V gives CDR1 GTSNPN, CDR2 SVGIG (reference sequence). The ends were cut back, 0 bases at V and 14 bases at J, with 11 bases in the middle. This CDR3 is CAWSVGPSTLHF. Written as DNA, the CDR3 is TGTGCCTGGAGTGTAGGACCCTCGACCCTCCACTTT.

This clonotype was detected only a few times. The chain joins TRBV5-5 to TRBJ1-6; D gene uncertain. The CDR3 spans 15 residues. Trimming removed 2 bases from V and 5 bases from J, with 11 bases in between. Germline-derived CDR1 and CDR2 are SGHKS and YYEKEE (reference sequence). CDR3 DNA: TGTGCCAGCAGCTTCGGCGACCGAGATAATTCACCCCTCCACTTT. Its protein product is CASSFGDRDNSPLHF.

The V gene is TRBV24-1, the J gene TRBJ1-4; D gene ambiguous. This CDR3 comprises 14 residues. Germline lookup yields CDR1 KGHDR and CDR2 SFDVKD. Trimming took off 2 bases at V and 5 bases at J, with 8 bases between the two ends. CDR3: CATSDWRENEKLFF. The CDR3 DNA reads TGTGCCACCAGTGATTGGAGGGAGAATGAAAAACTGTTTTTT.

This clonotype was recorded a few times. This chain links TRBV11-1 with TRBJ2-7, with a weak D call TRBD2 (5 bases). This CDR3 comprises 16 residues. The V and J ends lost 1 base and 0 bases respectively, with 13 bases between them. Germline loops: CDR1 SGHAT, CDR2 FQDESV (reference sequence). CDR3 amino acids: CASSLDGLEGSYEQYF. CDR3 in DNA: TGTGCCAGCAGCTTAGATGGCCTCGAGGGCTCCTACGAGCAGTACTTC.

This clonotype was seen more than once but under ten times. This chain uses TRBV6-2 or TRBV6-3 with TRBJ2-7; no firm D call. Trimming pared 8 bases from V and 2 bases from J, leaving 7 bases between. This CDR3 spans 11 amino acids. Germline loops: CDR1 MNHEY, CDR2 SVGEGT. The CDR3 coding sequence is TGTGCCAGCGGTCGAACCTACGAGCAGTACTTC. This translates into CASGRTYEQYF.

The rearrangement links TRBV20-1 to TRBJ1-1; D might be TRBD1 (5 bases). V was clipped by 6 bases and J by 0 bases, with 8 bases between them. The CDR3 is 12 residues long. Germline values: CDR1 DFQATT, CDR2 SNEGSKA (reference sequence). This CDR3 is CSAWGVNTEAFF. The DNA for the CDR3 is TGCAGTGCCTGGGGGGTGAACACTGAAGCTTTCTTT.

This clonotype appeared once. The chain uses TRBV19 and TRBJ1-5; the D gene is possibly TRBD1 (6 bases). V lost 3 bases and J 7 bases, leaving 16 bases between the germline ends. CDR1 is LNHDA, CDR2 SQIVND, per germline (reference sequence). The CDR3 is 15 residues long. The CDR3 region is CASSIATGTSQPQHF. The CDR3 DNA is TGTGCCAGTAGTATTGCCACAGGGACATCCCAGCCCCAGCATTTT.

V usage is TRBV20-1 and J usage is TRBJ1-3; D is unclear. V shed 3 bases and J shed 8 bases, with 17 bases lying between them. CDR1 DFQATT and CDR2 SNEGSKA come from the germline V gene (reference sequence). The CDR3 sequence is 14 residues long. In DNA form, the CDR3 reads TGCAGTGCTAGGGCGGGATCTCTGCTAGACACCATATATTTT. It is translated as CSARAGSLLDTIYF.

The chain couples TRBV15 to TRBJ1-2; possible D gene TRBD1, 5 bases. Germline V gene lookup returns CDR1 LNHNV and CDR2 YYDKDF (reference sequence). The CDR3 has 16 residues. V gave up 0 bases and J gave up 2 bases, with 13 bases separating them. The CDR3 loop is CATSRDPTGGNYGYTF. CDR3 DNA: TGTGCCACCAGCAGAGATCCTACAGGCGGGAACTATGGCTACACCTTC.

The chain couples TRBV5-1 to TRBJ1-4, with D tentatively TRBD1 (5 bases). In germline, CDR1 is SGHRS, CDR2 YFSETQ. The CDR3 loop spans 16 amino acids. Deletions cut 1 base from V and 6 bases from J, with 16 bases between. The CDR3 is CASSLRGRDGYEKLFF. DNA of the CDR3: TGCGCCAGCAGCTTGAGGGGCCGGGACGGCTATGAAAAACTGTTTTTT.

This clonotype was seen a handful of times. The rearrangement joins TRBV5-6 to TRBJ1-1; maybe TRBD1 (5 bases). The germline V gene has CDR1 SGHDT and CDR2 YYEEEE. The CDR3 runs to 16 residues. V lost 4 bases to trimming and J lost 4 bases, with 20 bases between them. The CDR3 bases are TGTGCCAGCAGCCCACCCCAGGGTCACGGGAGCACTGAAGCTTTCTTT. Amino acids: CASSPPQGHGSTEAFF.

This clonotype was seen once. V gene TRBV2 combines with J gene TRBJ1-3; D ambiguous. CDR3 length equals 14 residues. V was clipped by 7 bases and J by 4 bases, with 14 bases between them. Germline CDR1 SNHLY, CDR2 FYNNEI. The CDR3 region has the DNA TGTGCCAGCAAGGAGAGGCGGTCGGGAAACACCATATATTTT. This encodes CASKERRSGNTIYF.